What follows are 32 T cell receptor beta chains derived from one specimen sequenced in a study of blood T cell repertoires in COVID-19. The method was immunoSEQ multiplex PCR; TCRdb's version includes in-frame clones alone and lacks a portion of them. Among tens of thousands of clones, roughly 73% were seen once, and the ten largest hold 7% to 8.5%. Source material: peripheral blood. The receptors here all came from a woman between 65 and 79 years old with active or convalescent COVID-19.

The CDR3, as DNA: TGCGCCAGCAGCCAAACCCCCCCCGGCCAGGGGCCCATTGGGGAGCAGTACTTC. It is translated as CASSQTPPGQGPIGEQYF. The rearrangement uses TRBV4-3 and TRBJ2-7, with D possibly being TRBD1 (6 bases). The CDR3 covers 18 residues. Germline CDR1 reads LGHNA; CDR2 reads YSLEER. Trimming shortened V by 2 bases and J by 7 bases, and 27 bases separated the two germline ends.

This sequence joins TRBV28 and TRBJ2-7; no firm D call. From germline, CDR1 is MDHEN and CDR2 SYDVKM. Trimming cost V 4 bases and J 0 bases, with 16 bases left between them. CDR3 length equals 16 residues. The CDR3 reads CASSSHSRYSSYEQYF. CDR3 DNA sequence: TGTGCCAGCAGTTCCCACTCTAGGTATAGCTCCTACGAGCAGTACTTC.

This chain's CDR3 is CASSQGQRQETQYF. DNA of the CDR3: TGTGCCAGCAGCCAAGGACAGCGCCAAGAGACCCAGTACTTC. The chain combines TRBV7-9 with TRBJ2-5, with a possible D match to TRBD1 (6 bases). The CDR3 sequence is 14 residues long. The germline V gene encodes CDR1 SEHNR and CDR2 FQNEAQ (reference sequence). Trimming pared 5 bases from V and 1 base from J, leaving 11 bases between.

The chain is built from TRBV18 and TRBJ1-5, with D uncertain. This CDR3 spans 13 amino acids. V was pared by 2 bases and J by 5 bases, with 7 bases between. CDR1 and CDR2 from the germline V gene are KGHSH and LQKENI. For the CDR3, the DNA is TGTGCCAGCTCACCAATCCGAGATCAGCCCCAGCATTTT. Its protein is CASSPIRDQPQHF.

The chain is built from TRBV13 and TRBJ2-7; D possibly corresponds to TRBD1 (6 bases). CDR3 length: 12 amino acids. The germline V and J ends were trimmed by 5 bases and 5 bases, with 10 bases remaining between them. Germline loops: CDR1 PRHDT, CDR2 FYEKMQ (reference sequence). The CDR3 region has the DNA TGTGCCAGCAGCCGGACAGACCACGAGCAGTACTTC. It translates to CASSRTDHEQYF.

This chain links TRBV5-1 with TRBJ1-3; a possible D gene is TRBD1 (5 bases). Germline CDR1 SGHRS, CDR2 YFSETQ. The CDR3 length is 15 residues. V dropped 2 bases and J dropped 3 bases, with 12 bases sitting between them. Here the CDR3 DNA reads TGCGCCAGCAGCTTAGAGGGGAGGTATGGAAACACCATATATTTT. It codes for CASSLEGRYGNTIYF.

The chain joins TRBV30 to TRBJ1-2; D possibly corresponds to TRBD1 (5 bases). Trimming left V 8 bases short and J 4 bases short, with 14 bases between. The CDR3 totals 12 residues. From germline, CDR1 is GTSNPN and CDR2 SVGIG (reference sequence). The CDR3, as DNA: TGTGCCCGGGGCAGGGAATCCTATGGCTACACCTTC. It is translated as CARGRESYGYTF.

The chain couples TRBV7-8 to TRBJ2-5; possibly TRBD2 for D (5 bases). The CDR3 is made up of 15 amino acids. Trimming removed 4 bases from V and 0 bases from J, with 12 bases in between. CDR1 is SGHVS and CDR2 is FQNEAQ in the germline V gene. The CDR3 bases are TGTGCCAGCAGCTACCCCCGGGGAAACCAAGAGACCCAGTACTTC. Protein sequence: CASSYPRGNQETQYF.

CDR3 coding DNA: TGTGCCAGCAGCTTGACAGGGTTTGGTGAGCAGTTCTTC. This gives the protein CASSLTGFGEQFF. The chain carries TRBV5-4 and TRBJ2-1; TRBD1 might be the D (6 bases). This CDR3 contains 13 residues. CDR1 SGHNT and CDR2 YYREEE come from the germline V gene (reference sequence). V was clipped by 1 base and J by 9 bases, with 11 bases between them.

The chain combines TRBV25-1 with TRBJ2-5; TRBD1 matches at 8 bases. The CDR3 has 15 residues. CDR1 and CDR2 from the germline V gene are MGHDK and SYGVNS. With 6 bases clipped from V and 2 bases from J, the junction kept 8 bases outside the gene matches. The CDR3 here is CASRGATGAQETQYF. CDR3 coding DNA: TGTGCCAGCAGGGGGGCGACAGGGGCTCAAGAGACCCAGTACTTC.

Worth noting for this clone: One end of the junction varies from germline; a read error may be responsible. V is TRBV9 and J is TRBJ2-2; D is possibly TRBD1 (5 bases). The CDR3 consists of 12 residues. The V gene's germline CDR1 is SGDLS and CDR2 YYNGEE. The CDR3 protein is CASSVDEQGRVF. The DNA of the CDR3 is TGTGCCAGCAGCGTAGATGAGCAGGGCCGGGTTTTT.

The J gene is TRBJ1-4, the V gene TRBV7-2; TRBD1 is a possible D gene (6 bases). The CDR3 is 14 amino acids. CDR1 is SGHTA and CDR2 is FQGNSA in the germline V gene. Trimming shortened V by 5 bases and J by 5 bases, and 12 bases separated the two germline ends. CDR3: CASSPQGRNEKLFF. As DNA, the CDR3 is TGTGCCAGCAGCCCACAGGGAAGGAATGAAAAACTGTTTTTT. The complete variable domain, with remaining parts taken from reference TRBV7-2 and TRBJ1-4, reads GAGVSQSPSNKVTEKGKDVELRCDPISGHTALYWYRQSLGQGLEFLIYFQGNSAPDKSGLPSDRFSAERTGGSVSTLTIQRTQQEDSAVYLCASSPQGRNEKLFFGSGTQLSVL.

This clone showed up just a few times. V gene TRBV27 combines with J gene TRBJ1-6; D gene uncertain. The germline V gene encodes CDR1 MNHEY and CDR2 SMNVEV (reference sequence). Trimming shortened V by 6 bases and J by 8 bases, and 11 bases separated the two germline ends. The CDR3 is 13 residues long. The CDR3 sequence is CASSLFPHSPLHF. The CDR3 DNA reads as TGTGCCAGCAGCTTGTTTCCTCATTCACCCCTCCACTTT.

The rearrangement uses TRBV14 and TRBJ2-5, with D possibly being TRBD1 (5 bases). From germline, CDR1 is SGHDN and CDR2 FVKESK. This CDR3 spans 15 amino acids. V lost 4 bases and J lost 5, with 17 bases in between. Written as DNA, the CDR3 is TGTGCCAGCAGCCTCACGGACATTTTCAGGGAGACCCAGTACTTC. This encodes CASSLTDIFRETQYF.

The chain links TRBV18 to TRBJ1-2; D ambiguous. Germline lookup yields CDR1 KGHSH and CDR2 LQKENI. CDR3 length equals 14 residues. Trimming took 3 bases from V and 6 from J, leaving 14 bases between them. The CDR3: CASSPVWGDDGYTF. In DNA form, the CDR3 reads TGTGCCAGCTCACCGGTTTGGGGAGACGATGGCTACACCTTC.

The V call is TRBV2, the J call TRBJ2-3; 11 nucleotides match TRBD2. V gave up 1 base and J gave up 2 bases; unmatched junction bases: 8. CDR1 is SNHLY, CDR2 FYNNEI, per germline. There are 18 residues in the CDR3. CDR3 nucleotide sequence: TGTGCCAGCAGTGAAGGAGGGGGACTAGCGGCCCCCACAGATACGCAGTATTTT. Its translation: CASSEGGGLAAPTDTQYF.

The gene calls are TRBV10-1 and TRBJ2-3; D gene unclear. The CDR3 has 13 amino acids. Deletions cut 3 bases from V and 8 bases from J, with 12 bases between. Germline-derived CDR1 and CDR2 are WNHNN and SYGVQD (reference sequence). The DNA of the CDR3 is TGCGCCAGCAGTGAACTTCGTGGTGGTACGCAGTATTTT. Amino acids: CASSELRGGTQYF.

The V and J genes are TRBV19 and TRBJ1-1; 7 bases line up with TRBD1. Germline loops: CDR1 LNHDA, CDR2 SQIVND (reference sequence). The CDR3 is 15 residues long. Trimming took 5 bases from V and 4 from J; bases not matched to a gene: 10. CDR3 bases: TGTGCCAGTAGTCTCCAACAGGGGTCGGGCACTGAAGCTTTCTTT. Its translation is CASSLQQGSGTEAFF.

This sequence joins TRBV5-8 and TRBJ2-5; D might be TRBD1 (5 bases). Germline assignment: CDR1 SGHTS and CDR2 YDEGEE. The CDR3 is made up of 15 amino acids. The germline V and J ends were trimmed by 0 bases and 1 base, with 10 bases remaining between them. As DNA, the CDR3 is TGTGCCAGCAGCTTGGGTCGCCAGGGCCAAGAGACCCAGTACTTC. Translated, it gives CASSLGRQGQETQYF.

This chain connects TRBV4-3 to TRBJ1-6, with no clear D. With 2 bases removed from V and 10 bases from J, the gap between germline ends came to 15 bases. Per the germline V gene, CDR1 is LGHNA and CDR2 is YSLEER. The CDR3 has 15 residues. The CDR3 protein is CASSQHAENTSPLHF. For the CDR3, the DNA is TGCGCCAGCAGCCAACACGCAGAAAACACGTCACCCCTCCACTTT.

In its sample, this clone was seen once. The chain joins TRBV7-8 to TRBJ2-2, with D perhaps TRBD1 (6 bases). Germline values: CDR1 SGHVS, CDR2 FQNEAQ. Deletions cut 7 bases from V and 2 bases from J, with 14 bases between. The CDR3 is made up of 15 amino acids. CDR3 residues: CASNRQQGNTGELFF. The DNA of the CDR3 is TGTGCCAGCAACCGACAACAGGGTAACACCGGGGAGCTGTTTTTT.

A single count supports this clone. The chain combines TRBV18 with TRBJ1-4; TRBD1 matches 7 bases. Looked up from germline, CDR1 is KGHSH and CDR2 is LQKENI. J was trimmed by 4 bases and V by 3 bases; bases with no gene match: 5. The CDR3 length is 15 residues. The CDR3, as DNA: TGTGCCAGCTCACCGGGACAGCTGATTAATGAAAAACTGTTTTTT. Translated: CASSPGQLINEKLFF. Combining the CDR3 with reference TRBV18 and TRBJ1-4 gives the whole variable domain NAGVMQNPRHLVRRRGQEARLRCSPMKGHSHVYWYRQLPEEGLKFMVYLQKENIIDESGMPKERFSAEFPKEGPSILRIQQVVRGDSAAYFCASSPGQLINEKLFFGSGTQLSVL.

CDR3 in amino acids: CASSFPDRNRSPLHF. The CDR3 region has the DNA TGTGCCAGCAGTTTCCCGGACAGAAATCGTTCACCCCTCCACTTT. V is TRBV28 and J is TRBJ1-6; TRBD1 is a possible D gene (6 bases). V was cut by 3 bases and J by 9 bases, with 15 bases left in between. The CDR3 length is 15 residues. Germline CDR1 MDHEN, CDR2 SYDVKM.

The chain couples TRBV5-6 to TRBJ2-7; TRBD1 aligns across 9 bases. Per the germline V gene, CDR1 is SGHDT and CDR2 is YYEEEE. The CDR3 runs 15 residues. V was clipped by 5 bases and J by 7 bases; unmatched bases: 13. The CDR3 nucleotides are TGTGCCAGCAGTTGGCCCGGGACAGGGCCTGGGGAGCAGTACTTC. Residues: CASSWPGTGPGEQYF.

The chain uses TRBV28 and TRBJ2-5; D is unclear. V lost 2 bases and J 2 bases, leaving 3 bases between the germline ends. CDR1 is MDHEN, CDR2 SYDVKM, per germline. This CDR3 region has 12 residues. CDR3 loop: CASSLTQETQYF. The CDR3 region has the DNA TGTGCCAGCAGTTTAACACAAGAGACCCAGTACTTC.

The chain employs TRBV28 and TRBJ1-2; TRBD1 matches 7 bases. V was clipped by 7 bases and J by 8 bases; unmatched bases: 7. Germline V gene data show CDR1 as MDHEN and CDR2 as SYDVKM. The CDR3 spans 12 residues. The CDR3 loop reads CASNTRQGGYTF. The DNA of the CDR3 is TGTGCCAGCAACACCAGACAGGGAGGCTACACCTTC.

The rearrangement links TRBV6-5 to TRBJ2-5, with D unclear. Trimming shortened V by 5 bases and J by 0 bases, and 7 bases separated the two germline ends. The CDR3 consists of 13 residues. Per germline, CDR1 MNHEY and CDR2 SVGAGI. This CDR3 is CASSRSNQETQYF. DNA for the CDR3: TGTGCCAGCAGTCGCTCTAACCAAGAGACCCAGTACTTC.

The rearrangement uses TRBV9 and TRBJ2-1, with 11 bases that match TRBD2. This CDR3 region has 18 residues. Losses at the gene ends were 4 bases for V and 7 bases for J; bases not matched to a gene: 16. CDR1 is SGDLS and CDR2 is YYNGEE in the germline V gene. CDR3 bases: TGTGCCAGCAGCCCAAGAGACCCCCTAGCGGGGGGCTCAAATGAGCAGTTCTTC. Protein sequence: CASSPRDPLAGGSNEQFF.

In its sample, this clone was seen once. The rearrangement joins TRBV10-1 to TRBJ2-1, with 8 nucleotides matching TRBD2. Per the germline V gene, CDR1 is WNHNN and CDR2 is SYGVQD (reference sequence). V was clipped by 9 bases and J by 8 bases; unmatched bases: 18. The CDR3 loop spans 16 amino acids. This CDR3 reads CASPKVVPGGPHEQFF. The DNA for the CDR3 is TGCGCCAGTCCGAAAGTGGTACCGGGAGGGCCCCATGAGCAGTTCTTC.

This clone was seen only a few times. The chain links TRBV3-1 (or the pseudogene TRBV3-2) to TRBJ1-6; weak D call: TRBD1 (6 bases). The CDR3 consists of 15 residues. Per germline, CDR1 LGHDT and CDR2 YNNKEL (reference sequence). V was shortened by 4 bases and J by 9 bases, with 16 bases between the two germline ends. The CDR3 coding sequence is TGTGCCAGCAGCCTTGTATCACAGGGTGGTTCACCCCTCCACTTT. This encodes CASSLVSQGGSPLHF.

V is TRBV2 and J is TRBJ2-1, with 7 bases aligning to TRBD2. CDR1 is SNHLY, CDR2 FYNNEI, per germline. The CDR3 is made up of 14 amino acids. The junction had 13 bases not matched to a gene; V was cut back by 10 bases and J by 7 bases. CDR3 loop: CANSLGGRTNEQFF. The CDR3 nucleotides read TGTGCCAACTCACTCGGGGGGAGGACTAATGAGCAGTTCTTC.

The CDR3 DNA reads TGTGCCAGCAGCTGGGCAGGGGGCGATCAGCCCCAGCATTTT. The encoded protein is CASSWAGGDQPQHF. The chain joins TRBV7-2 to TRBJ1-5; 8 bases match TRBD1. Per germline, CDR1 SGHTA and CDR2 FQGNSA. This CDR3 has 14 residues. After removal of 4 bases from V and 5 bases from J, the junction contained 4 bases not matched to a gene. The whole variable domain, filled in from reference TRBV7-2 and TRBJ1-5, reads GAGVSQSPSNKVTEKGKDVELRCDPISGHTALYWYRQSLGQGLEFLIYFQGNSAPDKSGLPSDRFSAERTGGSVSTLTIQRTQQEDSAVYLCASSWAGGDQPQHFGDGTRLSIL.